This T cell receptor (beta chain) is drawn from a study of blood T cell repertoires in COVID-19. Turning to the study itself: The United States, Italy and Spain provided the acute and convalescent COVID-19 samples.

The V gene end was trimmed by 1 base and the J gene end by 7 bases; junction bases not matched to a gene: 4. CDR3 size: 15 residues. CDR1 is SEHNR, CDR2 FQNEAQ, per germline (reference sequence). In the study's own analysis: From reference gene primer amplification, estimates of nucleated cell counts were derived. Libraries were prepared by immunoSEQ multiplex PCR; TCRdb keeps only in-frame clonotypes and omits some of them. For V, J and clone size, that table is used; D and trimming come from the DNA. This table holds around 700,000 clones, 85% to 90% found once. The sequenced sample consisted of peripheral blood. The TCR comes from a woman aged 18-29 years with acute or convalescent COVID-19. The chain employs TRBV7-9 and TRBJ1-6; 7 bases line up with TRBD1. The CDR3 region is CASSLGGQRNSPLHF. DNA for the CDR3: TGTGCCAGCAGCTTAGGGGGACAGCGAAATTCACCCCTCCACTTT.